These 31 T cell receptor beta chains were all obtained from the same sample, sequenced in a study of technical replicates of blood from a few donors. TCRdb keeps only in-frame clones here, not all; method: immunoSEQ multiplex PCR. Here the sample spans about 63,000 clones, about 88% being singletons. The material sequenced was PBMCs. The origin of the receptors is a human donor in good health. Some clones in this sample may be carry-over from other donors' samples.

This chain joins TRBV30 and TRBJ2-5, with D possibly matching TRBD1 (6 bases). Trimming took off 0 bases at V and 3 bases at J, with 8 bases between the two ends. The CDR3 consists of 13 residues. Germline CDR1 is GTSNPN and CDR2 is SVGIG (reference sequence). In nucleotides, the CDR3 is TGTGCCTGGAGTGTAGGACAGAAAGAGACCCAGTACTTC. Amino acid sequence: CAWSVGQKETQYF.

The chain uses TRBV6-1 and TRBJ2-1; 9 nucleotides line up with TRBD2. Unmatched junction bases numbered 4, after V lost 6 bases and J lost 4 bases. CDR3 size: 14 residues. CDR1 and CDR2 from the germline V gene are MNHNS and SASEGT. CDR3 loop: CASSRTSDYNEQFF. Written as DNA, the CDR3 is TGTGCCAGCAGCCGGACTAGCGATTACAATGAGCAGTTCTTC.

This clone appeared a single time. The rearrangement joins TRBV15 to TRBJ2-7, with TRBD2 matching 11 bases. This CDR3 is 16 amino acids long. Germline V gene lookup returns CDR1 LNHNV and CDR2 YYDKDF (reference sequence). J was trimmed by 2 bases and V by 5 bases; bases with no gene match: 8. CDR3 in amino acids: CATSGLGTSGPYEQYF. The CDR3, as DNA: TGTGCCACCAGCGGTCTTGGGACTAGCGGACCCTACGAGCAGTACTTC.

This rearrangement joins TRBV5-1 to TRBJ2-7; 7 nucleotides match TRBD2. The germline CDR1 and CDR2 sequences are SGHRS and YFSETQ. CDR3 length: 15 amino acids. V shed 4 bases and J 3 bases; nucleotides not matched to a gene: 10. CDR3 residues: CASSRDTSEIYEQYF. The CDR3 DNA follows: TGCGCCAGCAGCAGAGACACTAGCGAGATCTACGAGCAGTACTTC. The whole variable domain, filled in from reference TRBV5-1 and TRBJ2-7, reads KAGVTQTPRYLIKTRGQQVTLSCSPISGHRSVSWYQQTPGQGLQFLFEYFSETQRNKGNFPGRFSGRQFSNSRSEMNVSTLELGDSALYLCASSRDTSEIYEQYFGPGTRLTVT.

The rearrangement links TRBV1 to TRBJ1-2; the D segment call TRBD1 is taken from the table without a DNA check. TRBV1 is a known pseudogene. CDR3 length equals 14 residues. CDR3 DNA: TGCACCAGCAGCCAAGATTTAACAGGGGATGGCTACACCTTC. Protein: CTSSQDLTGDGYTF.

The chain combines TRBV7-6 with TRBJ2-7; TRBD1 matches at 8 bases. Unmatched junction bases numbered 13, after V lost 6 bases and J lost 3 bases. The CDR3 loop spans 16 amino acids. Germline V gene data show CDR1 as SGHVS and CDR2 as FNYEAQ. The CDR3, as DNA: TGTGCCAGCAGTTTATCAGGGGGCGCGATCCTCTACGAGCAGTACTTC. This gives the protein CASSLSGGAILYEQYF.

This clone has a handful of counts. Distinct nucleotide sequences in the sample also encode this CDR3. V usage is TRBV5-1 and J usage is TRBJ2-1; 7 bases are a match to TRBD2. V shed 4 bases, J shed 2 bases, and the junction held 3 bases outside the gene matches. This CDR3 has 14 residues. Germline V gene data show CDR1 as SGHRS and CDR2 as YFSETQ. CDR3 loop: CASSPSGAYNEQFF. The CDR3 nucleotides read TGCGCCAGCAGCCCGAGCGGGGCCTACAATGAGCAGTTCTTC.

Details on this clone: In the same sample, other DNA sequences code for this CDR3. V usage is TRBV7-2 and J usage is TRBJ1-4; TRBD1 aligns across 10 bases. Germline CDR1 SGHTA, CDR2 FQGNSA. CDR3 length: 14 amino acids. V lost 3 bases to trimming and J lost 5 bases; unmatched junction nucleotides: 0. Written as DNA, the CDR3 is TGTGCCAGCAGCTTGGGACAGGGGAATGAAAAACTGTTTTTT. It is translated as CASSLGQGNEKLFF.

This chain connects TRBV25-1 to TRBJ1-1; 8 nucleotides match TRBD1. V lost 5 bases and J lost 4; bases outside the gene matches: 6. This CDR3 contains 14 residues. Germline loops: CDR1 MGHDK, CDR2 SYGVNS. The CDR3 bases are TGTGCCAGCAGTTCCACAGGGGGAGTCACTGAAGCTTTCTTT. Protein sequence: CASSSTGGVTEAFF.

This clone has a handful of counts. This sequence joins TRBV5-4 and TRBJ2-5; a possible D gene is TRBD1 (7 bases). CDR1 and CDR2 (germline): SGHNT, YYREEE (reference sequence). The germline V and J ends were trimmed by 2 bases and 4 bases, with 15 bases remaining between them. The CDR3 contains 15 residues. Here the CDR3 reads CASSLGGGVSETQYF. The CDR3 nucleotides read TGTGCCAGCAGCTTAGGAGGGGGCGTATCAGAGACCCAGTACTTC.

The chain is built from TRBV27 and TRBJ1-4; perhaps TRBD1 as D (5 bases). Germline V gene sequence: CDR1 MNHEY, CDR2 SMNVEV (reference sequence). V gave up 7 bases and J gave up 6 bases, with 9 bases separating them. This CDR3 spans 12 amino acids. This CDR3 reads CASKGADEKLFF. The CDR3 bases are TGTGCCAGCAAAGGGGCGGATGAAAAACTGTTTTTT.

In its sample, this clone ranks as medium-sized (0.01 to 0.1%). CDR3 sequence: CASSLEGAGGHEQYF. CDR3 DNA: TGTGCCAGCAGCTTGGAGGGGGCAGGGGGACACGAGCAGTACTTC. The rearrangement links TRBV5-4 to TRBJ2-7, with TRBD1 identical over 7 bases. Germline V CDR1 and CDR2: SGHNT, YYREEE (reference sequence). V gave up 0 bases and J gave up 5 bases; unmatched junction bases: 8. The CDR3 loop spans 15 amino acids.

The CDR3 region has the DNA TGTGCCATCAGCGGGGGGCTGGGACAGGGAAACACTGAAGCTTTCTTT. Amino acid sequence: CAISGGLGQGNTEAFF. V is TRBV10-3 and J is TRBJ1-1; 9 bases fit TRBD1. V was clipped by 6 bases and J by 2 bases; unmatched bases: 10. The CDR3 totals 16 residues. The germline gives CDR1 ENHRY, CDR2 SYGVKD.

The rearrangement uses TRBV7-3 and TRBJ1-1; 12 bases agree with TRBD1. Germline lookup yields CDR1 SGHTA and CDR2 FQGTGA. The CDR3 spans 17 residues. V trimming: 5 bases; J trimming: 6 bases; junction bases outside the gene matches: 13. The CDR3 coding sequence is TGTGCCAGCAGCCCCGGGACAGGGGGCAATGGTATCGCTGAAGCTTTCTTT. Amino acids: CASSPGTGGNGIAEAFF. The whole variable domain, remainder taken from reference TRBV7-3 and TRBJ1-1, is GAGVSQTPSNKVTEKGKYVELRCDPISGHTALYWYRQSLGQGPEFLIYFQGTGAADDSGLPNDRFFAVRPEGSVSTLKIQRTERGDSAVYLCASSPGTGGNGIAEAFFGQGTRLTVV.

The chain has TRBV9 and TRBJ2-2; TRBD2 matches at 12 bases. The CDR3 extends over 18 amino acids. V lost 4 bases to trimming and J lost 0 bases; unmatched junction nucleotides: 7. In germline, CDR1 is SGDLS, CDR2 YYNGEE. The CDR3: CASSKGLAGLTNTGELFF. CDR3 coding DNA: TGTGCCAGCAGCAAGGGACTAGCGGGCCTAACGAACACCGGGGAGCTGTTTTTT.

A few counts support this clone. The rearrangement uses TRBV19 and TRBJ2-5, with TRBD2 matching over 14 bases. This CDR3 has 15 residues. Trimming cost V 4 bases and J 8 bases; bases outside gene matches: 6. Germline lookup yields CDR1 LNHDA and CDR2 SQIVND (reference sequence). The CDR3 DNA reads as TGTGCCAGTAGTACCGGGACTAGCGGGAGTGAAACCCAGTACTTC. Translated: CASSTGTSGSETQYF.

This clone was seen once. This sequence joins TRBV5-5 and TRBJ2-7; 8 nucleotides line up with TRBD1. The CDR3 length is 14 residues. Trimming took 4 bases from V and 3 from J; bases not matched to a gene: 6. CDR1 and CDR2 from the germline V gene are SGHKS and YYEKEE (reference sequence). The CDR3 loop reads CASSGGQGNYEQYF. The CDR3 DNA sequence: TGTGCCAGCAGCGGTGGACAGGGCAACTACGAGCAGTACTTC.

V is TRBV4-3 and J is TRBJ1-2; D might be TRBD1 (6 bases). V gave up 0 bases and J gave up 6 bases, with 17 bases separating them. Germline V CDR1 and CDR2: LGHNA, YSLEER. This CDR3 contains 16 residues. CDR3 protein: CASSQDAWDIGNGYTF. The CDR3 region has the DNA TGCGCCAGCAGCCAAGATGCCTGGGACATCGGAAATGGCTACACCTTC.

The chain couples TRBV30 to TRBJ2-1; 11 nucleotides line up with TRBD2. V shed 5 bases and J 6 bases; nucleotides not matched to a gene: 9. The germline gives CDR1 GTSNPN, CDR2 SVGIG (reference sequence). The CDR3 is made up of 15 amino acids. The CDR3 DNA reads as TGTGCCTGGGGGGGACTAGCGGAATCTCCCAATGAGCAGTTCTTC. Its translation: CAWGGLAESPNEQFF.

V usage is TRBV7-9 and J usage is TRBJ2-7; TRBD1 is a possible D gene (7 bases). The ends were cut back, 4 bases at V and 5 bases at J, with 24 bases in the middle. From germline, CDR1 is SEHNR and CDR2 FQNEAQ (reference sequence). There are 17 residues in the CDR3. CDR3 bases: TGTGCCAGCAGCTCACAGAGACTAGACAGGGATTTACACGAGCAGTACTTC. Residues: CASSSQRLDRDLHEQYF.

This clone showed up just a few times. The rearrangement uses TRBV7-6 and TRBJ2-1; D unclear. The V gene lost 1 base and the J gene lost 6 bases, with 7 bases spanning the gap. CDR3 length: 13 amino acids. From germline, CDR1 is SGHVS and CDR2 FNYEAQ. In nucleotides, the CDR3 is TGTGCCAGCAGCTTAGGGGCCTTCAATGAGCAGTTCTTC. Protein product: CASSLGAFNEQFF.

The CDR3 spells CASSQAFHEQFF. The CDR3 region has the DNA TGCGCCAGCAGCCAAGCCTTCCATGAGCAGTTCTTC. The chain has TRBV4-3 and TRBJ2-1, with D unresolved. This CDR3 spans 12 amino acids. Germline CDR1 is LGHNA and CDR2 is YSLEER. The ends were cut back, 1 base at V and 8 bases at J, with 6 bases in the middle.

The V gene is TRBV19, the J gene TRBJ1-2; no definite D call. The CDR3 has 16 residues. Germline assignment: CDR1 LNHDA and CDR2 SQIVND (reference sequence). Trimming took 5 bases from V and 0 from J, leaving 16 bases between them. As DNA, the CDR3 is TGTGCCAGTAGTTTACCGACTGACTCGCCTAACTATGGCTACACCTTC. Translated: CASSLPTDSPNYGYTF.

This chain joins TRBV6-5 and TRBJ1-1, with D possibly being TRBD1 (5 bases). This CDR3 is built from 15 residues. V dropped 0 bases and J dropped 1 base, with 9 bases sitting between them. The germline CDR1 and CDR2 sequences are MNHEY and SVGAGI. CDR3 in amino acids: CASSYSRGGNTEAFF. Written as DNA, the CDR3 is TGTGCCAGCAGTTACTCCCGGGGGGGGAACACTGAAGCTTTCTTT.

This clone appeared many times. The rearrangement joins TRBV2 to TRBJ1-2; a weak D match, TRBD1 (5 bases). The CDR3 extends over 14 amino acids. Per the germline V gene, CDR1 is SNHLY and CDR2 is FYNNEI. V lost 10 bases and J 0 bases, leaving 15 bases between the germline ends. DNA for the CDR3: TGTGCCACCAAACAGGAGATAACTAACTATGGCTACACCTTC. Amino acid sequence: CATKQEITNYGYTF.

This rearrangement joins TRBV7-9 to TRBJ2-5, with D hard to call. Germline lookup yields CDR1 SEHNR and CDR2 FQNEAQ (reference sequence). V was trimmed by 0 bases and J by 5 bases, leaving 4 bases between them. The CDR3 contains 12 residues. CDR3 sequence reads: CASSLAGETQYF. The CDR3 DNA reads TGTGCCAGCAGCTTAGCCGGGGAGACCCAGTACTTC.

The V call is TRBV7-2, the J call TRBJ2-7; 10 nucleotides line up with TRBD2. V lost 5 bases to trimming and J lost 3 bases; unmatched junction nucleotides: 7. This CDR3 is 15 amino acids long. Germline V gene data show CDR1 as SGHTA and CDR2 as FQGNSA. CDR3 in amino acids: CASSQPGLAYYEQYF. CDR3 DNA: TGTGCCAGCAGCCAACCGGGACTAGCGTACTACGAGCAGTACTTC.

The chain is built from TRBV6-1 and TRBJ2-2; TRBD2 agrees at 8 bases. After removal of 3 bases from V and 0 bases from J, the junction contained 12 bases not matched to a gene. The CDR3 loop spans 19 amino acids. CDR1 is MNHNS, CDR2 SASEGT, per germline. CDR3 in amino acids: CASSDPYLPGGPNTGELFF. Here the CDR3 DNA reads TGTGCCAGCAGTGATCCTTACCTTCCGGGGGGGCCGAACACCGGGGAGCTGTTTTTT.

The genes are TRBV6-5 and TRBJ2-1, with TRBD2 matching 8 bases. The CDR3 length is 15 residues. CDR1 is MNHEY and CDR2 is SVGAGI in the germline V gene. The V and J ends lost 7 bases and 8 bases, in that order; junction bases with no gene match: 13. The CDR3 sequence is CASNLAGSSADEQFF. DNA of the CDR3: TGTGCCAGCAACCTAGCGGGCTCGAGCGCCGATGAGCAGTTCTTC.

J is TRBJ2-3 and V is TRBV11-3; TRBD2 matches 7 bases. J lost 4 bases, V lost 4 bases, and 5 bases had no gene match. The CDR3 consists of 14 residues. Germline CDR1 is SGHNT and CDR2 is YENEEA. The CDR3 spells CASSSAREADTQYF. CDR3 DNA sequence: TGTGCCAGCAGCTCAGCCCGGGAGGCAGATACGCAGTATTTT.

This rearrangement joins TRBV7-2 to TRBJ2-5; 8 bases fit TRBD1. V gave up 4 bases and J gave up 4 bases; unmatched junction bases: 8. The CDR3 length is 15 residues. From germline, CDR1 is SGHTA and CDR2 FQGNSA. CDR3 region: CASSSRGQGGETQYF. Written as DNA, the CDR3 is TGTGCCAGCAGCTCCAGAGGACAGGGCGGAGAGACCCAGTACTTC.